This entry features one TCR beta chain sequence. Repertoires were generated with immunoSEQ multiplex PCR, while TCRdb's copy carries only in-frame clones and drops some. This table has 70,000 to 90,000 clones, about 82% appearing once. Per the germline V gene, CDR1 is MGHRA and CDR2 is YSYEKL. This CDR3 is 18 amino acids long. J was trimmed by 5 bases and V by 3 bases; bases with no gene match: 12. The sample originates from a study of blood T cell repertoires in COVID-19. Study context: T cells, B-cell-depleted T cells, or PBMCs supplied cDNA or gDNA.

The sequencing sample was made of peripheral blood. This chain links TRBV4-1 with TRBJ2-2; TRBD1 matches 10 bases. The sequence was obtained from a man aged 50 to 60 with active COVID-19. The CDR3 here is CASSHFAGTGVGTGELFF. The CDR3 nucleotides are TGCGCCAGCAGCCACTTCGCCGGGACAGGGGTAGGGACCGGGGAGCTGTTTTTT.